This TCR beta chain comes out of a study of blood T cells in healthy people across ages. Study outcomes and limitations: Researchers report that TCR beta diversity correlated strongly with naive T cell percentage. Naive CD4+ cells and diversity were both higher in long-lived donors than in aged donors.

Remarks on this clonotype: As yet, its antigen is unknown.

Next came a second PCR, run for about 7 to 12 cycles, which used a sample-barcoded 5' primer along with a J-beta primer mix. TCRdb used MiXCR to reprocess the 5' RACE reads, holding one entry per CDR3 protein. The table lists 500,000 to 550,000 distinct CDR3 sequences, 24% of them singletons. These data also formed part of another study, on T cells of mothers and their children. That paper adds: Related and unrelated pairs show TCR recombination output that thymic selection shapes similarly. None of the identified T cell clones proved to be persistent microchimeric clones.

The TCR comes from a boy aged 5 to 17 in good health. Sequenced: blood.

CDR3 DNA sequence: TGCGCCAGCAGTCAGCAGGGCGGGTACAATGAGCAGTTCTTC. Amino acids: CASSQQGGYNEQFF. The V gene is TRBV5-1, the J gene TRBJ2-7; D is possibly TRBD1 or TRBD2 (5 bases each). The DNA end is a closer match to TRBJ2-1, so the J assignment may be wrong. The V gene's germline CDR1 is SGHRS and CDR2 YFSETQ. This CDR3 spans 14 amino acids.